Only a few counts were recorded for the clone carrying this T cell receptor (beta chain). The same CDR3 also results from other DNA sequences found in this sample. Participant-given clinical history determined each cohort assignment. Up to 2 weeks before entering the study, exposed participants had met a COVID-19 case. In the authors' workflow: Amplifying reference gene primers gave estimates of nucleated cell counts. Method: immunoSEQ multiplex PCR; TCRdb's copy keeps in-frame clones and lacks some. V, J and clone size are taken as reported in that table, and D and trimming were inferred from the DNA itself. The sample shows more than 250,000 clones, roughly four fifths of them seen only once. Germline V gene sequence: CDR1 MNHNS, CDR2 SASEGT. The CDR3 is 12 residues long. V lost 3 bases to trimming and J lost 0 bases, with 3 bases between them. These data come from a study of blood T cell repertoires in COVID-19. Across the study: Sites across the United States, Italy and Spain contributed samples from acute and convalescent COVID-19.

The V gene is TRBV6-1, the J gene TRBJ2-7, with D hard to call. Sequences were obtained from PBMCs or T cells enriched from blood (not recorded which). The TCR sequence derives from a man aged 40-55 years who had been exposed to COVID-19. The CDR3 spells CASSESSYEQYF. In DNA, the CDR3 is TGTGCCAGCAGTGAGAGCTCCTACGAGCAGTACTTC.